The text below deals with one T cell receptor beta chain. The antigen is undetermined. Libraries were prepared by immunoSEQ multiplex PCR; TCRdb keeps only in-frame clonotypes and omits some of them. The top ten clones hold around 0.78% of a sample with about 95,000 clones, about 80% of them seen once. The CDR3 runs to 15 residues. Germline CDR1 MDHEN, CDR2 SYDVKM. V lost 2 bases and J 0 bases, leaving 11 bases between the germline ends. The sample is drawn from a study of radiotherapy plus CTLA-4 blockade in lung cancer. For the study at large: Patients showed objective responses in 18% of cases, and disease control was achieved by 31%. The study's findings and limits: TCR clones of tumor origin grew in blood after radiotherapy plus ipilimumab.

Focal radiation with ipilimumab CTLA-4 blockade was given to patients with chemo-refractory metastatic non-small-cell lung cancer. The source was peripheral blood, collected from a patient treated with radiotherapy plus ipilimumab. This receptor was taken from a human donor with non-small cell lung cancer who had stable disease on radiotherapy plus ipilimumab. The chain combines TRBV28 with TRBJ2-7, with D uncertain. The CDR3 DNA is TGTGCCAGCAGTTTACACCGACGAAGCTCCTACGAGCAGTACTTC. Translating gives CASSLHRRSSYEQYF.